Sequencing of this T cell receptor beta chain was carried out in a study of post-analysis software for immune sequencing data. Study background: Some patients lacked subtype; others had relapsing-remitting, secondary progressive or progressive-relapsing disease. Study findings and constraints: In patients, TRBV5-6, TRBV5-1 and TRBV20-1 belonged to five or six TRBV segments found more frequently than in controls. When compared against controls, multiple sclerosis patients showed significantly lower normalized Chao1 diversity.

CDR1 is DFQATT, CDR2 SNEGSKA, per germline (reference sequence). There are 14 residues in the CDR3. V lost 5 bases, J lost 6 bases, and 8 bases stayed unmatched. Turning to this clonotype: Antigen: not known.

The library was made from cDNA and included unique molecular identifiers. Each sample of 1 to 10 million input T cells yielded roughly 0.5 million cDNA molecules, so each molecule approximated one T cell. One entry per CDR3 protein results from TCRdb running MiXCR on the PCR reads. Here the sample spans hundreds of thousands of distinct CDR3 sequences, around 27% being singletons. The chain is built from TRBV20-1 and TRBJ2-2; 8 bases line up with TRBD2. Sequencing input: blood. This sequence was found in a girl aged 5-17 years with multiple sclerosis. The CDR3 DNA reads TGCAGTGCTCCGAGCGGGAGCCTGTCCGGGGAGCTGTTTTTT. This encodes CSAPSGSLSGELFF.